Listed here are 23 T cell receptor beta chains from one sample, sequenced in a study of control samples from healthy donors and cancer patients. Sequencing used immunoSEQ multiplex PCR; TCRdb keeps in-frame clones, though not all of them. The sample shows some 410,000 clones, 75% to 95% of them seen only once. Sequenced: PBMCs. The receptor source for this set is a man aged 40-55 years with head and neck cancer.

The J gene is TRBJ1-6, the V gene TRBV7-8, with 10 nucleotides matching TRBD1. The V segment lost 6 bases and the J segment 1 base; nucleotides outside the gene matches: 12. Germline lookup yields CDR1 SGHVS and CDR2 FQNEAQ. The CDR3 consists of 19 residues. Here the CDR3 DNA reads TGTGCCAGCAGTTACCCCGTCTGGGACAGGGGATCCTATAATTCACCCCTCCACTTT. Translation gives CASSYPVWDRGSYNSPLHF.

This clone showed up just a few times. CDR3 sequence (DNA): TGTGCCAGCAGCCCCGCGGTGAACACTGAAGCTTTCTTT. Encoded protein: CASSPAVNTEAFF. The rearrangement uses TRBV6-5 and TRBJ1-1; D is undetermined. V was clipped by 6 bases and J by 0 bases, with 8 bases between them. The germline gives CDR1 MNHEY, CDR2 SVGAGI. The CDR3 sequence is 13 residues long.

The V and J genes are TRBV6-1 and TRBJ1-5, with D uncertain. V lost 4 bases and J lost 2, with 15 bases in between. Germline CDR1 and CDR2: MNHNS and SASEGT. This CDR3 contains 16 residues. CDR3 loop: CASSAQPGVGNQPQHF. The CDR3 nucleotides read TGTGCCAGCAGTGCCCAACCCGGGGTGGGCAATCAGCCCCAGCATTTT.

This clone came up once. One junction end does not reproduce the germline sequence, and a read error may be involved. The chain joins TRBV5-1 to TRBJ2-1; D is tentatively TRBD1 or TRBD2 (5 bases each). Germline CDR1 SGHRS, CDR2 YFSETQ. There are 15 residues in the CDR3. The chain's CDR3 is CASSLDGGPYNEQFF. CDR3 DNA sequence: TGCGCCAGCAGTTTGGATGGGGGTCCCTACAATGAGCAGTTCTTC.

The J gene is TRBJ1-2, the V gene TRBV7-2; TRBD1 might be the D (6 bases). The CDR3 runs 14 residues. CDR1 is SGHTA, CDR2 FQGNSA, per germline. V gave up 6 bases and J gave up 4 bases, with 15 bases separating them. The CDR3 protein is CASRFRGLSYGYTF. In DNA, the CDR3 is TGTGCCAGCAGGTTCAGGGGCTTGAGCTATGGCTACACCTTC.

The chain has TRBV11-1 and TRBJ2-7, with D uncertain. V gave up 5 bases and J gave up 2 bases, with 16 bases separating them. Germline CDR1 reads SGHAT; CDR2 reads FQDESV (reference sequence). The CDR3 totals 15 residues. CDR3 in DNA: TGTGCCAGCAGCGCCACGGTGGGCAGAACCTACGAGCAGTACTTC. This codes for CASSATVGRTYEQYF. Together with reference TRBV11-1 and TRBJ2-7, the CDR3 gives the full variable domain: EAEVAQSPRYKITEKSQAVAFWCDPISGHATLYWYRQILGQGPELLVQFQDESVVDDSQLPKDRFSAERLKGVDSTLKIQPAELGDSAMYLCASSATVGRTYEQYFGPGTRLTVT.

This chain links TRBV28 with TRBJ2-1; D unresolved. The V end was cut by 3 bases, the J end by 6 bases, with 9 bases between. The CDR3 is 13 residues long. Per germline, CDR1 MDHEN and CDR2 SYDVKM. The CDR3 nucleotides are TGTGCCAGCAGTTTCCTCAGTCCCAATGAGCAGTTCTTC. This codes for CASSFLSPNEQFF.

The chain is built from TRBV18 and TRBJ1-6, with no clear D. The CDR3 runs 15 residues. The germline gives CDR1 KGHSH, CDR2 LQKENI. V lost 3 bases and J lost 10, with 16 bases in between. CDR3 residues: CASSPDGRESSPLHF. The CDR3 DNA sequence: TGTGCCAGCTCACCCGACGGGAGGGAGTCGTCACCCCTCCACTTT.

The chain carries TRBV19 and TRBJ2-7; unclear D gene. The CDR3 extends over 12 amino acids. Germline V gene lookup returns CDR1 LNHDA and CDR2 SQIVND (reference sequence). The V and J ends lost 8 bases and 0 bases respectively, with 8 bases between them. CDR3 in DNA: TGTGCCAGTGGAGCGCACTCCTACGAGCAGTACTTC. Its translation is CASGAHSYEQYF.

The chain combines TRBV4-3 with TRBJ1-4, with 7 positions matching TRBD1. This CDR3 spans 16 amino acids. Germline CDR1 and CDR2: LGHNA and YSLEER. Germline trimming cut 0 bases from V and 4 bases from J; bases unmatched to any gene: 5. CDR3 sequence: CASSQEKGAVNEKLFF. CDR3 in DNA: TGCGCCAGCAGCCAAGAGAAGGGGGCAGTTAATGAAAAACTGTTTTTT.

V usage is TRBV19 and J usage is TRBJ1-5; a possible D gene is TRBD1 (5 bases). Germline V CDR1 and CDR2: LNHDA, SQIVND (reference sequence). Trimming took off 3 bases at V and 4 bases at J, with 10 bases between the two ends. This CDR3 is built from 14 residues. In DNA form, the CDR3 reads TGTGCCAGTAGTATGGGGCCGCAGAATCAGCCCCAGCATTTT. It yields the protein CASSMGPQNQPQHF.

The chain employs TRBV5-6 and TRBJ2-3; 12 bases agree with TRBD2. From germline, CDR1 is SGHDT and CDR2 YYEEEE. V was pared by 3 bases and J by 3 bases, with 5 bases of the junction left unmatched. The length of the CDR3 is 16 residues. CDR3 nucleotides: TGTGCCAGCAGCTCCCCCGGGACTAGCGGGACAGATACGCAGTATTTT. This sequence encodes CASSSPGTSGTDTQYF. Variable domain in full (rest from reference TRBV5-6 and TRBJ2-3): DAGVTQSPTHLIKTRGQQVTLRCSPKSGHDTVSWYQQALGQGPQFIFQYYEEEERQRGNFPDRFSGHQFPNYSSELNVNALLLGDSALYLCASSSPGTSGTDTQYFGPGTRLTVL.

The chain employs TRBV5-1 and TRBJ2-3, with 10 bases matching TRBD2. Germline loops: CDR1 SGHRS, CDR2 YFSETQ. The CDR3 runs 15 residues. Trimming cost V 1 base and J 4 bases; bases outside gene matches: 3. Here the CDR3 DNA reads TGCGCCAGCAGCTTGCTCAGCGGGAGGGCAGATACGCAGTATTTT. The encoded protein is CASSLLSGRADTQYF. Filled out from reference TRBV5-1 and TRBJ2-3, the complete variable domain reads KAGVTQTPRYLIKTRGQQVTLSCSPISGHRSVSWYQQTPGQGLQFLFEYFSETQRNKGNFPGRFSGRQFSNSRSEMNVSTLELGDSALYLCASSLLSGRADTQYFGPGTRLTVL.

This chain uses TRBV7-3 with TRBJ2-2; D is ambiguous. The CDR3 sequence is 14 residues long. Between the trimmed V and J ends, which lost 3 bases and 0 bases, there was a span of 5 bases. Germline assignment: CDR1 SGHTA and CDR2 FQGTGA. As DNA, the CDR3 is TGTGCCAGCAGCTTTAAAACGAACACCGGGGAGCTGTTTTTT. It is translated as CASSFKTNTGELFF.

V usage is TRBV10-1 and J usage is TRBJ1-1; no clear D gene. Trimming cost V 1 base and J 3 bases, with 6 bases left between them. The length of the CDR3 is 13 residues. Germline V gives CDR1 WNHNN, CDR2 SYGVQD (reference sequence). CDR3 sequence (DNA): TGCGCCAGCAGTGAGTTGGGAGACACTGAAGCTTTCTTT. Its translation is CASSELGDTEAFF.

The CDR3 DNA follows: TGTGCCAGCAGCTTAGGAGGGGTCGGGGCCAACGTCCTGACTTTC. Amino acid sequence: CASSLGGVGANVLTF. V is TRBV7-9 and J is TRBJ2-6; D may correspond to TRBD1 or TRBD2 (5 bases each). V lost 1 base and J 4 bases, leaving 8 bases between the germline ends. Per germline, CDR1 SEHNR and CDR2 FQNEAQ (reference sequence). The CDR3 extends over 15 amino acids.

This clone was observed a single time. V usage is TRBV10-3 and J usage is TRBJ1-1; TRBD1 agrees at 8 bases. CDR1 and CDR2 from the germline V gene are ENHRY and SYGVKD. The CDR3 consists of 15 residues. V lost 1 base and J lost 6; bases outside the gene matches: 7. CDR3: CAISEWGPQGAEAFF. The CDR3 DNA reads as TGTGCCATCAGTGAGTGGGGTCCACAGGGGGCTGAAGCTTTCTTT.

The CDR3 bases are TGTGCCAGAAGCTTAGCCGGGACTAGCGGGAGTGCCAAAAACATTCAGTACTTC. This codes for CARSLAGTSGSAKNIQYF. The chain is built from TRBV7-5 and TRBJ2-4; TRBD2 was called by the table and not checked on the DNA. TRBV7-5 is termed a pseudogene. The length of the CDR3 is 18 residues.

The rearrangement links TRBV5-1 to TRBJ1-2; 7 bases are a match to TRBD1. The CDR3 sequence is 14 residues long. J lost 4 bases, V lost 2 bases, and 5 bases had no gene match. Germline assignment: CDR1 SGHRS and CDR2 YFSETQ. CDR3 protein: CASSFRDSLYGYTF. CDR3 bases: TGCGCCAGCAGCTTCAGGGACAGCCTCTATGGCTACACCTTC.

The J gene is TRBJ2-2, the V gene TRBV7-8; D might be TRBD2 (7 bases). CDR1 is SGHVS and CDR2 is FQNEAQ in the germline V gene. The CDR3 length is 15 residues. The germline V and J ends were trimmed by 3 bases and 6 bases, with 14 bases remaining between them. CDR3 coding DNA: TGTGCCAGCAGCTTTAGGAGGGGGGGCCCCGGGGAGCTGTTTTTT. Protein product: CASSFRRGGPGELFF.

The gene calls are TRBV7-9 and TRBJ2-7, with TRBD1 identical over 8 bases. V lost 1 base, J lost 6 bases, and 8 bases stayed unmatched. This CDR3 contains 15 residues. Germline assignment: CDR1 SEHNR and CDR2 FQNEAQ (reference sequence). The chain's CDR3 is CASSLGGTGVSEQYF. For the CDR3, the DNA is TGTGCCAGCAGCTTAGGTGGGACAGGAGTTTCCGAGCAGTACTTC.

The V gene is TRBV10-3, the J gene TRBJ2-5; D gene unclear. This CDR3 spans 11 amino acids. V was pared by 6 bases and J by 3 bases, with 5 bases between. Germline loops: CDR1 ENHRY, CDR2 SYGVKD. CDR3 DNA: TGTGCCATCAGGATCGAAGAGACCCAGTACTTC. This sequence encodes CAIRIEETQYF.

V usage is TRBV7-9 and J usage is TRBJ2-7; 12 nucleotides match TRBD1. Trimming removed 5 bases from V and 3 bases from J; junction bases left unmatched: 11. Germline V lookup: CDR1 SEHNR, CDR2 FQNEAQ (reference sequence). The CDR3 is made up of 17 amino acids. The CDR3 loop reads CASSIPGTGGPSYEQYF. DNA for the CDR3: TGTGCCAGCAGCATACCCGGGACAGGGGGCCCTAGCTACGAGCAGTACTTC. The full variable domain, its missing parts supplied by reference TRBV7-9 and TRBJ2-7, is DTGVSQNPRHKITKRGQNVTFRCDPISEHNRLYWYRQTLGQGPEFLTYFQNEAQLEKSRLLSDRFSAERPKGSFSTLEIQRTEQGDSAMYLCASSIPGTGGPSYEQYFGPGTRLTVT.